A single sample gave rise to the 10 T cell receptor beta chains below, sequenced in a study of blood T cell repertoires in COVID-19. Some clones are missing from TCRdb's copy, which holds only in-frame ones; the method was immunoSEQ multiplex PCR. The sample lists some 140,000 clones, over 60% occurring once. What was sequenced was peripheral blood. The source is a man older than 75 with acute or convalescent COVID-19.

The chain uses TRBV4-1 and TRBJ2-1, with D tentatively TRBD2 (7 bases). With 7 bases removed from V and 7 bases from J, the gap between germline ends came to 20 bases. CDR3 length: 15 amino acids. Germline-derived CDR1 and CDR2 are MGHRA and YSYEKL. The CDR3 reads CASNNLGGASNEQFF. The DNA of the CDR3 is TGCGCCAGCAACAACTTGGGGGGGGCCAGTAATGAGCAGTTCTTC.

V gene TRBV9 combines with J gene TRBJ1-1; D remains ambiguous. The CDR3 covers 13 residues. Trimming shortened V by 2 bases and J by 1 base, and 6 bases separated the two germline ends. CDR1 and CDR2 from the germline V gene are SGDLS and YYNGEE. The chain's CDR3 is CASSVEGNTEAFF. As DNA, the CDR3 is TGTGCCAGCAGCGTGGAGGGGAACACTGAAGCTTTCTTT.

In nucleotides, the CDR3 is TGCGCCAGCACCCGGACAGGGGGGGAGACCCAGTACTTC. It is translated as CASTRTGGETQYF. The chain combines TRBV5-1 with TRBJ2-5; 10 nucleotides agree with TRBD1. CDR1 is SGHRS and CDR2 is YFSETQ in the germline V gene. The CDR3 covers 13 residues. V lost 6 bases, J lost 5 bases, and 4 bases stayed unmatched.

The genes are TRBV11-2 and TRBJ2-5; tentative D call: TRBD2 (6 bases). Germline V gene sequence: CDR1 SGHAT, CDR2 FQNNGV. The CDR3 is made up of 18 amino acids. V lost 0 bases and J 6 bases, leaving 23 bases between the germline ends. Here the CDR3 reads CASSLDGGLLAAKKTQYF. The CDR3 DNA is TGTGCCAGCAGCTTAGACGGAGGTTTACTAGCAGCAAAAAAGACCCAGTACTTC.

This clone appeared once. This chain links TRBV5-4 with TRBJ2-6; D possibly corresponds to TRBD2 (6 bases). The CDR3 consists of 18 residues. Germline lookup yields CDR1 SGHNT and CDR2 YYREEE (reference sequence). Trimming took 4 bases from V and 3 from J, leaving 20 bases between them. As DNA, the CDR3 is TGTGCCAGCAGCGCGGGACTCGCCGGGGCGCATGGGGCCAACGTCCTGACTTTC. Its protein product is CASSAGLAGAHGANVLTF.

This clone was counted once. The chain couples TRBV23-1 to TRBJ2-6; 7 bases line up with TRBD1. TRBV23-1 is marked as an open reading frame, function uncertain. This CDR3 is built from 14 residues. With V trimmed by 7 bases and J by 1 base, 1 base remained unmatched. Here the CDR3 DNA reads TGCGCCAGCAAGGGACAGTCTGGGGCCAACGTCCTGACTTTC. This gives the protein CASKGQSGANVLTF.

The chain carries TRBV7-6 and TRBJ1-3; 7 positions agree with TRBD1. The germline V gene encodes CDR1 SGHVS and CDR2 FNYEAQ. The CDR3 consists of 16 residues. The junction had 10 bases not matched to a gene; V was cut back by 4 bases and J by 4 bases. As DNA, the CDR3 is TGTGCCAGCAGCTCTCAGGACAGGCTGGGGGGAAACACCATATATTTT. This codes for CASSSQDRLGGNTIYF.

The V and J genes are TRBV4-1 and TRBJ1-2, with 9 bases aligning to TRBD1. V shed 1 base and J 3 bases; nucleotides not matched to a gene: 9. Germline loops: CDR1 MGHRA, CDR2 YSYEKL. This CDR3 is built from 17 residues. As DNA, the CDR3 is TGCGCCAGCAGCCAAGCCCCCCGGGACAGGGTAGACTATGGCTACACCTTC. Its protein is CASSQAPRDRVDYGYTF.

This chain links TRBV7-2 with TRBJ2-7, with 8 bases identical to TRBD2. The CDR3 is 15 residues long. The germline V gene encodes CDR1 SGHTA and CDR2 FQGNSA. V lost 2 bases, J lost 4 bases, and 7 bases stayed unmatched. In DNA, the CDR3 is TGTGCCAGCAGCTTACACAGCGGGGGTTCGTACGAGCAGTACTTC. Its protein product is CASSLHSGGSYEQYF.

The chain joins TRBV28 to TRBJ1-4; 8 nucleotides match TRBD1. The CDR3 totals 14 residues. After removal of 4 bases from V and 7 bases from J, the junction contained 5 bases not matched to a gene. In germline, CDR1 is MDHEN, CDR2 SYDVKM. For the CDR3, the DNA is TGTGCCAGCAGTTCGGCAGGGGGCTTTGAAAAACTGTTTTTT. It specifies CASSSAGGFEKLFF.